This paragraph reports one T cell receptor beta chain. The data were taken from a study of blood T cell repertoires in COVID-19. Study in general: Samples taken during acute and convalescent COVID-19 were collected in the United States, Italy and Spain. The analysed material was cDNA or gDNA that came from T cells, B-cell-depleted T cells, or PBMCs.

V shed 6 bases and J 0 bases; nucleotides not matched to a gene: 15. CDR3 size: 17 residues. Produced via immunoSEQ multiplex PCR; TCRdb's table is partial and in-frame only. The sample holds 140,000 to 150,000 clones, 80% seen once. The sequence came from a man aged 65 to 85 who had recovered from COVID-19. Source material: peripheral blood. The chain recombines TRBV5-3 with TRBJ2-7; 7 bases are shared with TRBD2. TRBV5-3 falls under the ORF class, with uncertain function. In DNA, the CDR3 is TGTGCCAGAACCGCTACCGCGGGACTAACCAACTCCTACGAGCAGTACTTC. Its protein is CARTATAGLTNSYEQYF.